Listed below are T cell receptor beta chains from one sample, sequenced in a study of CD8+CD57+ T cells in acquired aplastic anemia. TCRdb processed the reads anew with MiXCR; each CDR3 protein has one entry. The sample lists 150,000 to 200,000 distinct CDR3 sequences; roughly 48% were seen once. Input material: sorted CD4+, CD8+, or CD8+CD57+ T cells (not recorded which) from PBMCs. All receptors come from a human donor with aplastic anemia. The CDR3 runs from the conserved cysteine through the conserved F or W. Each record gives: J gene, clone size, V gene, D gene, CDR3 DNA, CDR3 protein. The D gene is left open where the match is weak. Rows may omit the clone size; those that give it use once, few, many or a size class.

TRBJ2-7,-,TRBV11-2,TRBD1,TGTGCCAGCAGCTTAGATCCCCCGACAGGGTCGGGAGAGCAGTACTTC,CASSLDPPTGSGEQYF
TRBJ2-7,many,TRBV28,-,TGTGCCGGGGGCAGGGTCTCCTACGAGCAGTACTTC,CAGGRVSYEQYF
TRBJ1-1,many,TRBV20-1,-,TGCAGTGCCACAAGGGGAACTGAAGCTTTCTTT,CSATRGTEAFF
TRBJ2-3,many,TRBV7-9,-,TGTGCCAGCAGCTTAGAGGGTGACACAGATACGCAGTATTTT,CASSLEGDTDTQYF
TRBJ2-5,many,TRBV19,-,TGTGCCAGTAGTATATCGGCAGGGCAAGAGACCCAGTACTTC,CASSISAGQETQYF
TRBJ1-2,few,TRBV27,TRBD1,TGTGCCAGCAGTTTAGCCCAGGGGGCGAGGGGCTACACCTTC,CASSLAQGARGYTF
TRBJ1-2,many,TRBV2,TRBD1,TGTGCCAGCAGAGCCGGGACAGACGCCTATGGCTACACCTTC,CASRAGTDAYGYTF
TRBJ2-7,many,TRBV12-3/TRBV12-4,TRBD1,TGTGCCAGCAGAGGGCAGGGGGCCTACGAGCAGTACTTC,CASRGQGAYEQYF
TRBJ1-2,few,TRBV12-3/TRBV12-4,-,TGTGCCAGCAGGGGCGACCGCTACACCTTC,CASRGDRYTF
TRBJ1-3,few,TRBV28,-,TGTGCCAGCAGTTTATGGGGGGTAGACTCTGGAAACACCATATATTTT,CASSLWGVDSGNTIYF
TRBJ1-6,many,TRBV28,-,TGTGCCAGCAGTTCCGCCCCCAAGAATGGGTCACCCCTCCACTTT,CASSSAPKNGSPLHF
TRBJ1-1,many,TRBV7-2,-,TGTGCCAGCAGCTTAGTGCCCTTACAGGGGAACACTGAAGCTTTCTTT,CASSLVPLQGNTEAFF
TRBJ1-2,many,TRBV7-3,-,TGTGCCGCATGGGCGGAGGGGAGGGGGGGCTACACCTTC,CAAWAEGRGGYTF
TRBJ2-5,-,TRBV7-3,TRBD2,TGTGCCAGCAGCGCCCTAGCGGGAGGGCGGGAGACCCAGTACTTC,CASSALAGGRETQYF
TRBJ2-1,many,TRBV20-1,-,TGCAGTGCCCCCCCATTAGGGGTCTCCTACAATGAGCAGTTCTTC,CSAPPLGVSYNEQFF
TRBJ1-6,-,TRBV25-1,-,TGTGCCAGCAGTGCTGCAGCTAATAATTCACCCCTCCACTTT,CASSAAANNSPLHF
TRBJ2-1,-,TRBV25-1,-,TGTGCCAGCAGTGTGGGGAGTTACAATGAGCAGTTCTTC,CASSVGSYNEQFF
TRBJ2-2,-,TRBV7-9,TRBD2,TGTGCCAGCATCCTAGCGGGGGCGACCGGGGAGCTGTTTTTT,CASILAGATGELFF
TRBJ2-5,many,TRBV9,TRBD2,TGTGCCAGCAGCCCATCCGGGGGACTAGCGCTTCAAGAGACCCAGTACTTC,CASSPSGGLALQETQYF
TRBJ2-7,many,TRBV3-1,-,TGTGCCAGCAGCCAAGGGCAGGCGTCTGGACCAGGCTACGAGCAGTACTTC,CASSQGQASGPGYEQYF
TRBJ2-5,-,TRBV5-1,-,TGCGCCAGCAGCTCAGGAGGTTGGGAAGAGACCCAGTACTTC,CASSSGGWEETQYF
TRBJ2-7,many,TRBV12-5,-,TGTGCTAGTGGTTTGCTATCGACCTCTTACGAGCAGTACTTC,CASGLLSTSYEQYF
TRBJ2-7,-,TRBV20-1,TRBD2,TGCAGTGCTAGAGCCCCCCCGGGACTAGCGGGAGCCGGGCAGTACTTC,CSARAPPGLAGAGQYF
TRBJ1-2,-,TRBV24-1,-,TGTGCCACCAGTGACCCTAGCGGCAGCTATGGCTACACCTTC,CATSDPSGSYGYTF